The 5 T cell receptor beta chains below were found in one sample sequenced in a study of cytomegalovirus exposure and HLA in healthy donors. The PCR used 60 Vbeta and 13 Jbeta primers. Produced via immunoSEQ multiplex PCR; TCRdb's table is partial and in-frame only. The repertoire table contains around 50,000 clones. Sequencing input: PBMCs. Receptor source: a woman in her forties or fifties in good health and CMV-seropositive.

The chain employs TRBV5-1 and TRBJ2-1; 13 nucleotides line up with TRBD2. Germline V gives CDR1 SGHRS, CDR2 YFSETQ. This CDR3 spans 15 amino acids. The ends lost 3 bases at V and 8 bases at J; junction bases unmatched: 5. The CDR3 spells CASSYRTSGSHEQFF. The CDR3, as DNA: TGCGCCAGCAGCTATCGGACTAGCGGGAGTCATGAGCAGTTCTTC.

The chain links TRBV7-2 to TRBJ1-5; D call uncertain. V lost 5 bases and J lost 4, with 9 bases in between. Germline V CDR1 and CDR2: SGHTA, FQGNSA. The CDR3 is 13 amino acids. The CDR3 DNA reads TGTGCCAGCAGCCTCTTACTAAATCAGCCCCAGCATTTT. The encoded protein is CASSLLLNQPQHF.

V usage is TRBV13 and J usage is TRBJ2-2; 8 bases are a match to TRBD1. CDR1 is PRHDT and CDR2 is FYEKMQ in the germline V gene (reference sequence). J gave up 7 bases and V 8 bases, and 9 bases lay outside the gene matches. The CDR3 spans 14 residues. The CDR3 protein is CASVPQGGIGELFF. CDR3 DNA: TGTGCCAGCGTCCCACAGGGGGGAATCGGGGAGCTGTTTTTT.

This CDR3 reads CASSDVGRANTGELFF. The CDR3 DNA reads as TGTGCCAGCAGTGACGTCGGCAGGGCGAACACCGGGGAGCTGTTTTTT. This sequence joins TRBV6-1 and TRBJ2-2; weak D call: TRBD1 (5 bases). The V end lost 3 bases, the J end lost 0 bases, and 11 bases lay between the germline ends. The CDR3 length is 16 residues. Germline V gene lookup returns CDR1 MNHNS and CDR2 SASEGT.

V gene TRBV6-1 combines with J gene TRBJ1-1, with D possibly being TRBD1 (6 bases). Germline CDR1 is MNHNS and CDR2 is SASEGT. V was cut by 3 bases and J by 4 bases, with 15 bases left in between. This CDR3 spans 15 amino acids. The CDR3 reads CASSEGGRWGTEAFF. CDR3 coding DNA: TGTGCCAGCAGTGAGGGGGGGCGCTGGGGCACTGAAGCTTTCTTT.